These 3 T cell receptor beta chains share one sample of origin, sequenced in a study of breast tumors, draining lymph nodes, adjacent tissues (dated by TCRdb to 2016 to 2018). The lymph node samples were taken from the axillary draining lymph nodes of breast cancer patients. To prepare the library, multiplex PCR was applied. TCRdb records Illumina HiSeq 2000 as the sequencer. Starting from the raw public reads, TCRdb applied fastp trimming at Q25, assembled clones with MiXCR and retained in-frame beta chains. Rows merge per CDR3 protein into single entries with the most common DNA and genes. This sample lists more than 80,000 distinct CDR3 sequences; 30% were detected once. The leading ten clones occupy around 6% of the sample. Source material: axillary lymph node tissue. The origin of the receptors is a female donor with breast cancer. Some clones in this sample may be carry-over from other donors' samples.

On this clonotype: Likely a read error: the CDR3 ends without its conserved phenylalanine or tryptophan. V usage is TRBV6-5 and J usage is TRBJ1-6; 7 positions agree with TRBD1. The J segment lost 9 bases and the V segment lost 6 bases, leaving 8 bases of the junction unmatched. CDR3 length equals 14 residues. Germline V gene sequence: CDR1 MNHEY, CDR2 SVGAGI. This CDR3 reads CASSIDRVGSPLHL. The CDR3 DNA reads TGTGCCAGCAGCATCGACAGGGTTGGTTCACCCCTCCACCTT.

This clonotype came up many times. The chain recombines TRBV12-3 or TRBV12-4 with TRBJ2-3; 7 bases map to TRBD2. This CDR3 has 16 amino acids. Trimming removed 1 base from V and 3 bases from J; junction bases left unmatched: 7. The DNA for the CDR3 is TGTGCCAGCAGTTTAGACGGGACTATTGAAACAGATACGCAGTATTTT. Its protein is CASSLDGTIETDTQYF.

The rearrangement uses TRBV3-2 and TRBJ2-5; TRBD2, the D gene given by the table, was not confirmed from the DNA. TRBV3-2 is assigned pseudogene status. The CDR3 totals 17 residues. CDR3 protein: CASSQDRVQRDRETQYF. For the CDR3, the DNA is TGTGCCAGCAGCCAAGATAGAGTACAGCGGGATCGGGAGACCCAGTACTTC.